The rows below give T cell receptor beta chains drawn from one sample of a study of T cell responses to AZD1222 COVID-19 vaccine. The protocol was immunoSEQ multiplex PCR, while the TCRdb copy is restricted to in-frame clones and leaves out a portion. The profile covers around 94,000 clones, with roughly nine tenths appearing a single time and more than 4.5% taken by the ten largest. The sequences come from peripheral blood, collected on day 0 of AZD1222 vaccination. The source is an adult in good health. Both conserved end residues are part of each CDR3. D genes are given only for firm matches. Size is stated for part of the rows, as once, few or many counts, or as a class when the clone is expanded.

TRBV6-1	NA	TRBJ2-1	NA	CASSEETLLSMFF	TGTGCCAGCAGTGAAGAAACTTTGCTCTCGATGTTCTTC
TRBV11-2	NA	TRBJ2-7	NA	CASSLNYEQYF	TGTGCCAGCAGCTTGAACTACGAGCAGTACTTC
TRBV11-2	NA	TRBJ2-5	NA	CASGIWEERETQYF	TGTGCCAGCGGGATCTGGGAGGAGCGAGAGACCCAGTACTTC
TRBV2	TRBD1	TRBJ1-3	NA	CASSRTGTGNTIYF	TGTGCCAGCAGTAGGACAGGAACTGGAAACACCATATATTTT
TRBV7-6	TRBD1	TRBJ1-6	NA	CASSRDRGQGSPLHF	TGTGCCAGCAGCCGAGACAGGGGACAAGGCTCACCCCTCCACTTT
TRBV3-1/TRBV3-2	NA	TRBJ2-3	few	CASSSGGRTDTQYF	TGTGCCAGCAGCTCTGGGGGCAGAACAGATACGCAGTATTTT
TRBV29-1	NA	TRBJ1-1	NA	CSVEFGDTLNTEAFF	TGCAGCGTTGAGTTTGGGGACACCCTGAACACTGAAGCTTTCTTT
TRBV5-4	NA	TRBJ2-1	NA	CASSPGGARDEQFF	TGTGCCAGCAGCCCCGGGGGCGCTAGGGATGAGCAGTTCTTC
TRBV19	NA	TRBJ2-3	NA	CASRNREDTQYF	TGTGCCAGTAGAAACAGGGAGGATACGCAGTATTTT
TRBV7-9	TRBD2	TRBJ2-1	NA	CASSQTFRTSGTYNEQFF	TGTGCCAGCAGCCAGACCTTCAGGACTAGCGGGACCTACAATGAGCAGTTCTTC
TRBV6-6	NA	TRBJ2-7	NA	CASSYTDRAYEQYF	TGTGCCAGCAGTTACACGGACAGAGCCTACGAGCAGTACTTC
TRBV5-5	NA	TRBJ2-3	NA	CASSWGAPTDTQYF	TGTGCCAGCAGCTGGGGGGCCCCCACAGATACGCAGTATTTT
TRBV6-5	NA	TRBJ2-7	NA	CASSRGVSYEQYF	TGTGCCAGCAGTAGAGGGGTCTCCTACGAGCAGTACTTC
TRBV19	NA	TRBJ1-5	NA	CASRVGFGQPQHF	TGTGCCAGTAGGGTCGGTTTCGGTCAGCCCCAGCATTTT
TRBV2	TRBD1	TRBJ2-7	once	CASRGTAYEQYF	TGTGCCAGCAGAGGGACAGCTTACGAGCAGTACTTC
TRBV9	NA	TRBJ2-7	few	CASSVEGERGEQYF	TGTGCCAGCAGCGTAGAAGGGGAGCGAGGCGAGCAGTACTTC
TRBV28	TRBD1	TRBJ1-5	NA	CASSWRQGHQPQHF	TGTGCCAGCAGTTGGAGACAGGGCCATCAGCCCCAGCATTTT
TRBV11-2	NA	TRBJ1-1	NA	CASSALQRLTEAFF	TGTGCCAGCAGCGCTCTACAACGGCTGACTGAAGCTTTCTTT
TRBV5-1	TRBD1	TRBJ2-7	NA	CASSLLANRGQLSYEQYF	TGCGCCAGCAGCTTGCTCGCTAACAGGGGACAGCTCTCCTACGAGCAGTACTTC
TRBV6-6	NA	TRBJ1-2	NA	CASSYLAGGHYGYTF	TGTGCCAGCAGTTACCTTGCCGGGGGCCACTATGGCTACACCTTC
TRBV4-1	TRBD1	TRBJ1-6	NA	CASSQTLTRDRGTSPLHF	TGCGCCAGCAGCCAAACCCTCACCCGGGACAGGGGGACTTCACCCCTCCACTTT
TRBV29-1	NA	TRBJ2-1	NA	CSALPIGRASNEQFF	TGCAGCGCCCTACCGATAGGACGTGCTTCCAATGAGCAGTTCTTC
TRBV6-5	NA	TRBJ2-2	NA	CASSYENTGELFF	TGTGCCAGCAGTTACGAGAACACCGGGGAGCTGTTTTTT
TRBV6-5	TRBD1	TRBJ1-6	NA	CASVGQRGFPLHF	TGTGCCAGCGTGGGACAGAGGGGGTTTCCCCTCCACTTT
TRBV19	TRBD1	TRBJ2-4	NA	CASSKSGTGKNIQYF	TGTGCCAGTAGTAAATCCGGGACAGGTAAAAACATTCAGTACTTC
TRBV9	TRBD1	TRBJ2-3	NA	CASSFGQANTDTQYF	TGTGCCAGCAGCTTCGGACAGGCCAACACAGATACGCAGTATTTT
TRBV4-2	TRBD2	TRBJ2-7	NA	CASSQEPGTSGGSSYEQYF	TGTGCCAGCAGCCAAGAGCCCGGGACTAGCGGAGGGAGCTCCTACGAGCAGTACTTC
TRBV29-1	NA	TRBJ2-1	NA	CSALPGPNPEQFF	TGCAGCGCCCTCCCGGGCCCAAACCCTGAGCAGTTCTTC
TRBV2	NA	TRBJ2-7	few	CASSEPFLSEQYF	TGTGCCAGCAGTGAACCCTTTCTATCCGAGCAGTACTTC
TRBV7-8	NA	TRBJ1-2	few	CASSRRDGANYGYTF	TGTGCCAGCAGCCGCCGGGACGGCGCTAACTATGGCTACACCTTC
TRBV28	NA	TRBJ2-7	NA	CASGIGHYEQYF	TGTGCCAGCGGAATCGGGCACTACGAGCAGTACTTC
TRBV7-6	NA	TRBJ1-1	NA	CASSLGGAEAFF	TGTGCCAGCAGCTTAGGAGGGGCTGAAGCTTTCTTT
TRBV7-2	NA	TRBJ2-2	NA	CASSPTSTGELFF	TGTGCCAGCAGCCCTACAAGCACCGGGGAGCTGTTTTTT
TRBV9	TRBD1	TRBJ1-2	NA	CASSLSGTGAYGYTF	TGTGCCAGCAGCTTGAGCGGGACAGGGGCCTATGGCTACACCTTC
TRBV11-3	NA	TRBJ2-1	NA	CASSEQGGDEQFF	TGTGCCAGCAGCGAACAGGGGGGGGATGAGCAGTTCTTC
TRBV4-1	NA	TRBJ2-1	NA	CASSHPGLTYNEQFF	TGCGCCAGCAGCCATCCGGGACTGACGTACAATGAGCAGTTCTTC
TRBV30	NA	TRBJ1-2	NA	CAWRTGMWGELAGYTF	TGTGCCTGGAGGACCGGAATGTGGGGAGAACTTGCTGGCTACACCTTC
TRBV7-7	TRBD1	TRBJ2-7	NA	CASSPTIPDRLTGPGTYEQYF	TGTGCTAGCAGCCCGACGATCCCGGACAGGCTGACGGGTCCCGGCACCTACGAGCAGTACTTC
TRBV7-3	TRBD1	TRBJ2-1	NA	CASSSKDRVGGEQFF	TGTGCCAGCAGCTCCAAGGACAGGGTAGGGGGTGAGCAGTTCTTC
TRBV6-4	NA	TRBJ1-2	NA	CASSDPRGGAGIYGYTF	TGTGCCAGCAGTGACCCCCGGGGGGGGGCTGGAATCTATGGCTACACCTTC
TRBV7-2	NA	TRBJ1-6	few	CASSSRIVRNSPLHF	TGTGCCAGCAGCTCCCGGATTGTGAGGAATTCACCCCTCCACTTT
TRBV6-5	NA	TRBJ2-2	NA	CASSKASGELFF	TGTGCCAGCAGTAAGGCTTCCGGGGAGCTGTTTTTT
TRBV10-3	NA	TRBJ1-5	once	CAISDEGRQPQHF	TGTGCCATCAGTGACGAGGGACGGCAGCCCCAGCATTTT
TRBV5-1	TRBD1	TRBJ1-2	NA	CASSAGTGGFGYTF	TGCGCCAGCAGCGCCGGGACAGGGGGCTTTGGCTACACCTTC
TRBV28	NA	TRBJ2-4	NA	CASSYPAANIQYF	TGTGCCAGCAGTTATCCGGCCGCCAACATTCAGTACTTC
TRBV6-5	TRBD1	TRBJ1-4	NA	CASSPEQGRAEKLFF	TGTGCCAGCAGTCCTGAACAGGGGAGGGCCGAAAAACTGTTTTTT
TRBV19	NA	TRBJ2-5	NA	CASSTPDGSGTQYF	TGTGCCAGTAGTACCCCGGACGGGTCAGGGACCCAGTACTTC
TRBV27	TRBD1	TRBJ1-5	NA	CASKQGGSDNQPQHF	TGTGCCAGCAAGCAGGGGGGCTCAGACAATCAGCCCCAGCATTTT
TRBV4-1	NA	TRBJ2-3	NA	CASSQREGAQDTQYF	TGCGCCAGCAGCCAACGAGAAGGGGCTCAGGATACGCAGTATTTT
TRBV12-3/TRBV12-4	NA	TRBJ1-2	NA	CASSSTPSGYTF	TGTGCCAGCAGTTCGACACCCTCGGGCTACACCTTC
TRBV28	NA	TRBJ2-7	NA	CASSRGYEQYF	TGTGCCAGCAGTAGGGGGTACGAGCAGTACTTC
TRBV11-1	NA	TRBJ2-7	NA	CASSSSQKGRNEQYF	TGTGCCAGCAGCTCCTCGCAAAAGGGGAGGAACGAGCAGTACTTC
TRBV6-4	NA	TRBJ1-2	NA	CASRQSPNYGYTF	TGTGCCAGCCGACAGTCACCGAACTATGGCTACACCTTC
TRBV5-1	NA	TRBJ1-1	once	CASSLMTVGNTEAFF	TGCGCCAGCAGCTTAATGACAGTGGGGAACACTGAAGCTTTCTTT
TRBV29-1	NA	TRBJ2-5	NA	CSVVKGGGETQYF	TGCAGCGTTGTTAAGGGGGGTGGAGAGACCCAGTACTTC